This TCR beta chain appears in the sequencing data of a study of CD8 T cells in ankylosing spondylitis. Points from the study as a whole: Among TCR beta sequences, a motif of under 10 highly homologous variants appeared characteristic of ankylosing spondylitis blood.

Trimming pared 10 bases from V and 6 bases from J, leaving 11 bases between. Germline V gives CDR1 SGHTA, CDR2 FQGNSA. The CDR3 loop spans 11 amino acids. A few counts support this clonotype. Its antigen is currently unknown. TCRdb passed the 5' RACE reads through MiXCR, listing each CDR3 protein once. The sample lists 400,000 or so distinct CDR3 sequences, roughly a quarter seen once, with 0.89% in the top ten. This chain links TRBV7-2 with TRBJ2-3; unclear D gene. This receptor was identified in a male donor with ankylosing spondylitis. The sequencing sample was made of blood, either unsorted or a sorted T cell fraction (not recorded which). CDR3 residues: CATLYSDTQYF. The CDR3 nucleotides are TGTGCCACCTTGTATTCTGATACGCAGTATTTT.